The sequence of this T cell receptor (beta chain) was determined in a study of radiation and T cells in renal cell carcinoma. Trimming removed 8 bases from V and 0 bases from J, with 7 bases in between. This CDR3 contains 13 residues. Germline CDR1 and CDR2: MDHEN and SYDVKM. The treatment denotes: treatment-naive control, cytoreductive nephrectomy. Control tumors came from treatment-naive patients without prior radiation. Study results and caveats: Dominant CDR3 motifs were more common in irradiated tumors than controls. Compared with controls, irradiated tumors showed greater TCR clonality.

The method was immunoSEQ multiplex PCR; TCRdb's version includes in-frame clones alone and lacks a portion of them. Seen here are 15,000 or so clones, approximately 56% observed once, and the top ten hold 17%. Concerning this clone itself: The target antigen is unknown.

This rearrangement joins TRBV28 to TRBJ1-4, with D tentatively TRBD1 (5 bases). This TCR was sampled from a man aged 55 to 70 with renal cell carcinoma. Specimen: tumor tissue, collected from a patient whose treatment was nephrectomy without radiotherapy. The CDR3 protein is CASWDATNEKLFF. The CDR3 nucleotides are TGTGCCAGCTGGGACGCAACTAATGAAAAACTGTTTTTT.